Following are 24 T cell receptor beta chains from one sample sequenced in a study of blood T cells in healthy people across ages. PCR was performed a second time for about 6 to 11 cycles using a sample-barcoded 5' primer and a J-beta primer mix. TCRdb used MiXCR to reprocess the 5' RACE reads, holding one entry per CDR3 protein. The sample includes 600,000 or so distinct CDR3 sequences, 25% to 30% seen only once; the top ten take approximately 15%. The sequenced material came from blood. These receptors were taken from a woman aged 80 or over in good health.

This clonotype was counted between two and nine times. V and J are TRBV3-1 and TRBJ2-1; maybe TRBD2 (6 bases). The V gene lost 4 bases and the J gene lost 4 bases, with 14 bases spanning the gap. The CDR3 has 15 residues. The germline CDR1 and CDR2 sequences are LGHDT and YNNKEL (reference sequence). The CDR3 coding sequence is TGTGCCAGCAGCCTCATAGGGGACTCTTACAATGAGCAGTTCTTC. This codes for CASSLIGDSYNEQFF.

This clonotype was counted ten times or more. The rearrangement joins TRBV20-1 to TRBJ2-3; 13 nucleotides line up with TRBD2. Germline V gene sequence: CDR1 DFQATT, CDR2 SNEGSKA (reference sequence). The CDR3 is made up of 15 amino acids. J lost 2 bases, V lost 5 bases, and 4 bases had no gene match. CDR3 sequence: CSAGTSGVFTDTQYF. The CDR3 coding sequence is TGCAGTGCTGGGACTAGCGGGGTTTTCACAGATACGCAGTATTTT.

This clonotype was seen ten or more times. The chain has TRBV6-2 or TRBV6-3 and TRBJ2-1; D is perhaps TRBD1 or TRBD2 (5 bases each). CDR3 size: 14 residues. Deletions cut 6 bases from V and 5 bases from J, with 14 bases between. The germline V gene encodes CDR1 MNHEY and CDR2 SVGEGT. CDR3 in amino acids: CASSGARGHNEQFF. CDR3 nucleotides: TGTGCCAGCAGCGGGGCTCGGGGCCACAATGAGCAGTTCTTC.

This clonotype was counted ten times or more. The CDR3 coding sequence is TGTGCCAGCAGTTACTCCGACAGGGGGACCTGGGAGCAGTACTTC. It is translated as CASSYSDRGTWEQYF. The genes are TRBV6-2 or TRBV6-3 and TRBJ2-7; 9 bases fit TRBD1. Trimming took 0 bases from V and 7 from J; bases not matched to a gene: 7. This CDR3 spans 15 amino acids. Germline lookup yields CDR1 MNHEY and CDR2 SVGEGT.

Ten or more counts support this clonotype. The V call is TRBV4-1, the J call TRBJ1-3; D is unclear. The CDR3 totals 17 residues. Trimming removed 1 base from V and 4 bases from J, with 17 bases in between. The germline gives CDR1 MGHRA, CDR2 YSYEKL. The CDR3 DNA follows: TGCGCCAGCAGCCAAGCATTCGGACGGAGGACGGGAAACACCATATATTTT. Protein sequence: CASSQAFGRRTGNTIYF.

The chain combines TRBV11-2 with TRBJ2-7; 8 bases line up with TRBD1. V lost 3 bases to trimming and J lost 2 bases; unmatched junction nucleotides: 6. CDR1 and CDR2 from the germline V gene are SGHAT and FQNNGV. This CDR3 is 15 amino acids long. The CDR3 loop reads CASSLGDRSAYEQYF. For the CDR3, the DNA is TGTGCCAGCAGCTTGGGGGACAGGTCGGCCTACGAGCAGTACTTC.

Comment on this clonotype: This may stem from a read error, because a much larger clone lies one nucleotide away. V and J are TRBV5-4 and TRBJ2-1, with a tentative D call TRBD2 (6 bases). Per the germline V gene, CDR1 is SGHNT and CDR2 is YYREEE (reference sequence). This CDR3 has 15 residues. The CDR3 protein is CAGSLGLRGSNEQFF. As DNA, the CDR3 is TGTGCCGGCAGCTTGGGGTTGCGGGGAAGCAATGAGCAGTTCTTC.

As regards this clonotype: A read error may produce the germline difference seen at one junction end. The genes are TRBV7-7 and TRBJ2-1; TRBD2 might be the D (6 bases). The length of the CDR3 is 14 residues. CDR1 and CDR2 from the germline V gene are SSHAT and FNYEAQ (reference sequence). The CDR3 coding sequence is TGTGCTAGCAGCTTCGGGACTGAAGACAATGAGCAGTTCTTC. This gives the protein CASSFGTEDNEQFF.

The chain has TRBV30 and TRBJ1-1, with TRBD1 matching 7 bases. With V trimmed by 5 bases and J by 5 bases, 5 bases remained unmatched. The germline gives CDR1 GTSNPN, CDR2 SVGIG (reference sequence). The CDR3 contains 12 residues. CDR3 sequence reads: CAWSGGETEAFF. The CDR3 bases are TGTGCCTGGTCAGGGGGGGAGACTGAAGCTTTCTTT.

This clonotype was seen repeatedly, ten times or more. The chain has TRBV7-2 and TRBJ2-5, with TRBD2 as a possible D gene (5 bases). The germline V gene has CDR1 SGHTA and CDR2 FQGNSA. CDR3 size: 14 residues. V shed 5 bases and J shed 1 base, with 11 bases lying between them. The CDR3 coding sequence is TGTGCCAGCAGCATCCGCCTAGCCCAAGAGACCCAGTACTTC. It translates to CASSIRLAQETQYF.

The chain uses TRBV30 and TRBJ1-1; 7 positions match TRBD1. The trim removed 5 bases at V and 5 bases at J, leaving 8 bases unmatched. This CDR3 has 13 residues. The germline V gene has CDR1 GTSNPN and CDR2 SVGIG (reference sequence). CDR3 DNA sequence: TGTGCCTGGGGACAGGCGGGGGGTACTGAAGCTTTCTTT. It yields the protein CAWGQAGGTEAFF.

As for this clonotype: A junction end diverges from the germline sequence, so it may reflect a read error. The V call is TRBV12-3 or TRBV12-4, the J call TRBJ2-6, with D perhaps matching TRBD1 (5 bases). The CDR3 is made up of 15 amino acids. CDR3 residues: CASSKTASGANVRTF. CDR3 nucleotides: TGTGCCAGCAGCAAGACAGCGTCTGGGGCCAACGTCCGGACTTTC.

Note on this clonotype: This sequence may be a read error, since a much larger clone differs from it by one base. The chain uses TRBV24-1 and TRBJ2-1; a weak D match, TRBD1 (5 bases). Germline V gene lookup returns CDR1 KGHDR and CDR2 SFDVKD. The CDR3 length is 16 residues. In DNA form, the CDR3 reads TGTGCCACCAATGATTCCCAAATAGACAGCTACAATGAGCAGTTCTTC. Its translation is CATNDSQIDSYNEQFF.

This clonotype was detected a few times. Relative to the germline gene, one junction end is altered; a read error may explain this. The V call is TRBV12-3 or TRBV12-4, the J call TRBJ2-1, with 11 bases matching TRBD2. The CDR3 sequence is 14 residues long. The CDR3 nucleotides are TGTGCCAGCAGTCTAGCGGGGGGCAGCAATGAGCAGTTCTTC. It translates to CASSLAGGSNEQFF.

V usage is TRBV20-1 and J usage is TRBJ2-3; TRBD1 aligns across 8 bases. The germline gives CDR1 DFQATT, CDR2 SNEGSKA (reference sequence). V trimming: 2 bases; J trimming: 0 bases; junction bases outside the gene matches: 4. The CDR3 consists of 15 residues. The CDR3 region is CSARWRQGSTDTQYF. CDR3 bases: TGCAGTGCTAGATGGAGACAGGGGAGCACAGATACGCAGTATTTT.

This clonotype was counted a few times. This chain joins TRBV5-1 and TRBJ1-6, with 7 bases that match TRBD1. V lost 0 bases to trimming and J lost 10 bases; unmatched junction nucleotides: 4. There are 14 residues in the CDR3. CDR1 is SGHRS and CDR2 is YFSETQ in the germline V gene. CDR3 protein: CASSLGGDRSPLHF. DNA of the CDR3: TGCGCCAGCAGCTTGGGTGGGGACAGATCACCCCTCCACTTT. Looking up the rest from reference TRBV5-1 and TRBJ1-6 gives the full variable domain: KAGVTQTPRYLIKTRGQQVTLSCSPISGHRSVSWYQQTPGQGLQFLFEYFSETQRNKGNFPGRFSGRQFSNSRSEMNVSTLELGDSALYLCASSLGGDRSPLHFGNGTRLTVT.

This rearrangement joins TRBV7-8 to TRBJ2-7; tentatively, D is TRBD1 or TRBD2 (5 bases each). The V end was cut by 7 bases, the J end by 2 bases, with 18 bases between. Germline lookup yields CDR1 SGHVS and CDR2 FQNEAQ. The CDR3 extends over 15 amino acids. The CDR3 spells CASNPGTRIAYEQYF. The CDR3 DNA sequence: TGTGCCAGCAACCCAGGGACGCGGATAGCCTACGAGCAGTACTTC.

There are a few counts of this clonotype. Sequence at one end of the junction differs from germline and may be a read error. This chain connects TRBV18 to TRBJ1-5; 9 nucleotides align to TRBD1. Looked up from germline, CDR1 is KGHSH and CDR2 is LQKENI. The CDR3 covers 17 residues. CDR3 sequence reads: CANSPQRTGDSNQPQHF. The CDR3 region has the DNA TGTGCCAACTCACCTCAACGGACAGGGGATAGCAATCAGCCCCAGCATTTT.

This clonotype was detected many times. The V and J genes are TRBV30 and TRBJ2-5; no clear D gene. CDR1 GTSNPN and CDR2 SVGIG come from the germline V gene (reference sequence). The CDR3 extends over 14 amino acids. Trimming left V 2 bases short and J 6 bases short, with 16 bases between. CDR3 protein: CAWSSGRGLQTQYF. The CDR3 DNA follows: TGTGCCTGGAGTTCCGGACGAGGCTTACAGACCCAGTACTTC.

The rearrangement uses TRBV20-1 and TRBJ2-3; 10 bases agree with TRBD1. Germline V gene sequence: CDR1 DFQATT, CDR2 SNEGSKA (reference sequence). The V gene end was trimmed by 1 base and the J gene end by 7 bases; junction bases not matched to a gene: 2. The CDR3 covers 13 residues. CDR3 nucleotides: TGCAGTGCTAGAGGGGGACAGGGGAATACGCAGTATTTT. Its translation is CSARGGQGNTQYF.

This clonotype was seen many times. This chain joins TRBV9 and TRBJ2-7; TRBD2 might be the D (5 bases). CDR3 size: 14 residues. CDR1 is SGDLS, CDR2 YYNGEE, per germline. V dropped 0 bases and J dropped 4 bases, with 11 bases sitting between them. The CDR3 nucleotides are TGTGCCAGCAGCGTAGCGGACGGACTTTACGAGCAGTACTTC. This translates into CASSVADGLYEQYF.

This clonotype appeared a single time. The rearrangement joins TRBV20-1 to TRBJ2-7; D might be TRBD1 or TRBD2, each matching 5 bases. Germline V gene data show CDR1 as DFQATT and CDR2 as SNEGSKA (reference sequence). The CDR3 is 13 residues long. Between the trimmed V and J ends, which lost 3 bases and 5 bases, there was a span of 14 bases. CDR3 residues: CSASSRDPHEQYF. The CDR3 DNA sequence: TGCAGTGCTAGTTCCCGGGACCCCCACGAGCAGTACTTC.

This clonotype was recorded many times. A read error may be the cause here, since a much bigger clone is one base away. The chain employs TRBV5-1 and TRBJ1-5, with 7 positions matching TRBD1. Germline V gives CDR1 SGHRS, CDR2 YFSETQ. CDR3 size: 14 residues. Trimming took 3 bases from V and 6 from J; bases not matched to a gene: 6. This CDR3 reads CASSWRGGGQPQHF. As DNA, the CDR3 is TGCGCCAGCAGCTGGAGAGGGGGCGGTCAGCCCCAGCATTTT.

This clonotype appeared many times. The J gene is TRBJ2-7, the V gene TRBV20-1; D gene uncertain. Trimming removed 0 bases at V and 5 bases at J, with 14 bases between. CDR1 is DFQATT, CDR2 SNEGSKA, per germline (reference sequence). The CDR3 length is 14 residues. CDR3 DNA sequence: TGCAGTGCTAGAGATGCTATGTGGCGCCACGAGCAGTACTTC. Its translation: CSARDAMWRHEQYF.